The clone carrying this T cell receptor beta chain was seen only a few times. The sample belongs to a study of T cells in Graves' hyperthyroidism and ophthalmopathy. For Graves' hyperthyroidism to be stable, ophthalmopathy could not progress within 18 months. PBMCs stemmed from over 7.5 ml fresh peripheral blood. Authors of the study amplified TCR beta CDR3 regions from RNA transcripts. First-round RT-PCR of the TCR CDR3 relied on the HTBI primer set. TCRdb fed the multiplex PCR reads into MiXCR, producing one record per CDR3 protein. The table has 470,000 or so distinct CDR3 sequences, 20% seen once. This receptor was taken from a man younger than 35 with Graves' hyperthyroidism. Input material: blood.

This chain's CDR3 is CASSSSGTRYEQYF. CDR3 nucleotide sequence: TGTGCCAGCAGCTCTTCAGGGACCCGCTACGAGCAGTACTTC. The chain links TRBV3-1 to TRBJ2-7; D possibly matches TRBD1 or TRBD2 (5 bases each). V lost 5 bases and J lost 3, with 14 bases in between. CDR1 and CDR2 from the germline V gene are LGHDT and YNNKEL (reference sequence). The CDR3 runs 14 residues.